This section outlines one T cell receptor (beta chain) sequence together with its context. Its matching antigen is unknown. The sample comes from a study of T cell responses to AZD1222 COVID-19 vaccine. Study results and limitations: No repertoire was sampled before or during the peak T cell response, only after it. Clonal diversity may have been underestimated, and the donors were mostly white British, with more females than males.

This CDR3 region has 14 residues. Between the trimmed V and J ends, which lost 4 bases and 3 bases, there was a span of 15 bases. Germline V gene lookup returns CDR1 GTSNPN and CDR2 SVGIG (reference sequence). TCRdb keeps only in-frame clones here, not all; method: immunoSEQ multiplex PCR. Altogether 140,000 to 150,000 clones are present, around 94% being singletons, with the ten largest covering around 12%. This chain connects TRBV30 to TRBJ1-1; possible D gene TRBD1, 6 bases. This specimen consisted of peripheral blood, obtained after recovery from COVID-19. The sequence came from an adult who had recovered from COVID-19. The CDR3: CAWKTGSGDTEAFF. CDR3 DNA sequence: TGTGCCTGGAAAACAGGGAGCGGGGACACTGAAGCTTTCTTT.